This paragraph covers one T cell receptor beta chain sequence. Its antigen is currently not known. Base qualities are missing; no much larger clone stands one base away. These data originate in a study of cytomegalovirus exposure and HLA in healthy donors (dated 2017 in TCRdb). Study-wide context: According to an earlier analysis of 587 of the donors, about 179 million T cells yielded over 100 million unique TCR beta sequences and more than 250 Gb of sequence data. Among around 400 genotyped donors of the cohort, an average of around 250,000 unique TCR beta nucleotide sequences was sequenced per donor, of which about 20% were non-productive. Every discovery cohort repertoire had been produced on one sequencing platform. Approximately 310 gigabases of sequencing data and approximately 85 million unique TCR sequences were included in an early release covering about 600 HLA-typed donors. An earlier analysis of several hundred of the donors applied high-throughput TCR beta sequencing to assess whether each TCR beta V gene segment acted as functional or pseudogenic. The study was designed to test whether signatures of past pathogen exposure could be identified by cataloging public T cell receptors. Donor age, sex, ethnicity and CMV serostatus were compiled alongside the repertoire data. High-throughput TCR immunosequencing, statistical association of individual TCRs with disease status, and machine learning were combined to predict cytomegalovirus infection status. Rather than drawing on any new phenotypic data, the later analysis identified candidate immune exposures from TCR beta sequences and the way those sequences occurred across donors. The genetic ancestry cluster associated with self-reported Caucasian donors included roughly four fifths of the 398 genotyped donors. A later analysis re-examined previously published TCR beta repertoires from more than 600 donors and added high-resolution HLA genotyping to investigate patterns of TCR occurrence. Roughly five DR-DQ haplotypes were handled as single units for association and clustering because linkage in the cohort was strong. A separate validation cohort of 90 to 150 different subjects was used in addition to the 666-subject first cohort. The study used immunosequencing to profile the T cell repertoires of 670 or so subjects and linked those repertoires to cytomegalovirus serostatus. The number of donors typed differed by locus, with about 620-630 for A, B, C, DRB1 and DQB1, 522 for DQA1, approximately 580 for DPA1, and some 440 for DPB1. HLA typing covered class I and class II loci at four-digit resolution. Genome-wide SNP genotypes for about 65% of the roughly 670 donors were used in a later genetic analysis, which treated that subset as a discovery cohort.

The cohort comprised 666 healthy bone marrow donors. All cohort members were sampled while nominally healthy, although unrecorded immune exposures were likely present. The donor was CMV seronegative and belonged to the group of 350 or so seronegative cohort members. Each donor provided a peripheral blood sample, and peripheral blood mononuclear cells were used for TCR beta sequencing. Genomic DNA extraction from the blood cell samples was performed with the Qiagen DNeasy Blood Extraction Kit. The junction carries 13 bases between V and J, which are trimmed by 0 bases and 5 bases respectively. The CDR3 measures 15 amino acids from cysteine to phenylalanine. Only CDR3 DNA is held: 45 bases, read in frame from base 1. CDR1 KGHSH and CDR2 LQKENI are derived from the germline V gene. Libraries came from the immunoSEQ multiplex PCR assay. For the multiplex PCR, a mixture combining 60 forward primers for TCR Vbeta segments and 13 reverse primers for TCR Jbeta segments was used. The CDR3 region of rearranged TCR beta genes was amplified from genomic DNA with a multiplex PCR assay. The Illumina HiSeq System was used to sequence the amplified TCR beta libraries as 87-base-pair reads. The authors processed their data as follows. In a later analysis, tens of millions of unique TCR beta chains were counted across the approximately 640 repertoires, and about 9.9 million of these chains were shared by at least two donors. To remove PCR and sequencing errors, raw reads were error-corrected and collapsed into unique sequences using a nearest-neighbor algorithm that merged closely related sequences. CDR3 sequences were aligned to IMGT reference sequences to assign V, D and J gene segments. For a sequence to be retained, a match of at least six nucleotides was required to both a V gene segment and a J gene segment. A rearrangement counted as productive if the CDR3 had no stop codons and remained in frame with V and J, and every other rearrangement counted as non-productive. CDR3 was defined according to IMGT convention as the region running from the second conserved V-encoded cysteine to the conserved J-encoded phenylalanine. In an earlier analysis of approximately 500 of the donors, sequences lacking an unambiguous match to a single V gene segment were excluded. In an earlier analysis of almost 600 of the donors, a V segment was called functional when productive rearrangements were above 56.7%, and segregating when the standard deviation between donors exceeded 5%. To diagnose cytomegalovirus status from the catalog of TCR beta chain sequences, a statistical classification framework was built. In a later analysis, TCR nucleotide sequences were compared against IMGT/GENE-DB human TR gene sequences so that V and J genes could be assigned. A later analysis assigned CDR3 sequences and most-parsimonious VDJ recombination scenarios with the TCRdist pipeline. In a later analysis, each TCR beta chain was defined by its CDR3 amino acid sequence together with its V-gene family, and reads without a unique V-gene family were excluded. As a way to deal with suspected cross-contamination and a sequencing artifact, a later analysis dropped 500 to 700 nucleotide sequences that were highly shared and had low generation probability. In a later analysis, a clonal expansion index was calculated for each public chain from normalized within-repertoire ranks of inferred template counts. A later analysis computed generation probabilities with a VDJ recombination model fitted to out-of-frame rearrangements, and checked the results against IGoR. In a later analysis, hypergeometric tests were used to score TCR-TCR, TCR-HLA and TCR-CMV co-occurrence, with a repertoire-size bias correction applied to TCR pairs. A later analysis estimated false discovery rates by permuting HLA or CMV assignments 20 times. In a later analysis, co-occurring TCRs were grouped with DBSCAN, and TCRdist sequence similarity was added when clustering was performed within HLA-allele-positive subsets. For co-occurrence clustering, repertoires with fewer than 30,000 or more than 120,000 public chains were excluded, along with roughly 5 repertoires with anomalous nucleotide sharing. Imported from immuneACCESS, the table was reduced by TCRdb to in-frame sequences with V and J called. These copies leave out some clones; in studies compared against another copy, an unresolved V gene accounts for under half, and the cause of the remainder is not known. V, J and clone size are those of that table, while D and trimming were read from the DNA. Present in this sample are about 130,000 clones, just under 90% of which were seen just once. In total, the top ten clones hold approximately 4.7% of the sample.

Broader findings and caveats from the paper: The study listed approximately 150 TCR beta chains as associated with cytomegalovirus. A later genetic analysis associated a missense DCLRE1C variant with V-gene and J-gene trimming of TCR beta chains, and an independent cohort replicated the association. A later analysis associated approximately 17,000 TCR beta sequences with specific HLA alleles at a false discovery rate of 0.05. A later analysis found that HLA-associated TCR beta chains were more clonally expanded and had lower generation probabilities than equally common non-associated chains. A few of the identified cytomegalovirus-associated TCR beta chains were confirmed in vitro to be specific for cytomegalovirus antigens. Broadly in line with IMGT annotations, most TCR beta V segments showed up in productive rearrangements about 87% or about 30% of the time in an earlier analysis of some 590 of the donors. A later analysis found that TCR association rates varied across HLA loci, with DRB1 alleles showing the most associated TCRs and HLA-C alleles the fewest. Compared with the approximately 670-donor mean, donors in an Asian-associated ancestry cluster had fewer N-insertions in productive TCRs, according to a later genetic analysis. The cohort was sequenced for TCR beta chains only, and without alpha or paired-chain data the features that could be detected were limited. Immune exposure information for the cohort was limited to CMV serostatus. Strong co-occurrence of HLA alleles, especially DR and DQ, made assigning TCR associations to individual alleles difficult. The classifier was reported to diagnose cytomegalovirus status with high specificity and sensitivity in both the original and validation cohorts. Most CMV-associated TCR beta chains appeared to be HLA-restricted in a later analysis, and the HLA associations seemed to be driven largely by CMV exposure. A further reported finding was that TCR beta sequences accurately predicted the HLA-A and HLA-B alleles for most subjects in the first cohort. The 87-base-pair reads could not distinguish some IMGT-functional V segments, including TRBV6-2 and TRBV6-3, so those segments were excluded. Because counts were too low, roughly 16 rarely observed V segments, including chromosome 9 orphons, were left out of the earlier analysis of approximately 580 of the donors. Across donors, most TCR sequences were observed very rarely, whereas some public TCRs were present in many individuals. A group of highly shared sequence variants was considered likely to be a technical artifact of the sequencing pipeline. Correlated functional status among segregating V segments might be attributable to linkage disequilibrium, but an unknown experimental factor could not be ruled out. Roughly uniform sequencing depth across donors was assumed in presence/absence analyses, although this assumption may not hold. According to the authors, the approach could potentially be generalized to other disease states and immunological phenotypes. Several of the top co-occurrence clusters appeared to be linked to parvovirus B19, influenza, CMV and Epstein-Barr virus, according to a later analysis. Because some donors lacked HLA typing at each locus, the association tests relied only on the typed subset.

Sample: PBMCs. The source of this sequence is a young woman in good health and CMV-seronegative. The receptor chain draws on TRBV18 and TRBJ1-1, with the D gene call left open. The CDR3 region has the sequence CASSPPSISRTEAFF. The DNA reads TGTGCCAGCTCACCACCCAGTATCTCGAGGACTGAAGCTTTCTTT.